Sequencing of this TCR beta chain was carried out in a study of blood T cell repertoires in COVID-19. Study-wide context: The United States, Italy and Spain supplied acute and convalescent COVID-19 samples. PBMCs, B-cell-depleted T cells, or T cells were the source of the cDNA or gDNA that made up the material.

Source study methods: The authors estimated nucleated cell counts from reference gene primer amplification. Measured with immunoSEQ multiplex PCR; TCRdb has only the in-frame clones, and not every one. V and J calls and clone size are given by that table; D and trimming were obtained from the DNA. This sample has some 300,000 clones, with more than 75% found just once. The CDR3 sequence is 13 residues long. Trimming took off 1 base at V and 7 bases at J, with 10 bases between the two ends. This clone was seen a single time. V is TRBV12-3 or TRBV12-4 and J is TRBJ1-2; D remains unclear. The sample comprised peripheral blood. The clonotype originates from a man in his 70s with acute or convalescent COVID-19. DNA for the CDR3: TGTGCCAGCAGTTTAGGGGAGTTAAGTGGCTACACCTTC. It encodes CASSLGELSGYTF.